This T cell receptor beta chain was obtained from a study of blood T cells in healthy people across ages. Together with a sample-barcoded 5' primer, a J-beta primer mix was included in a second PCR lasting roughly 7 to 11 cycles. With 12 random nucleotides, a template-switch adaptor tagged each individual cDNA molecule. TCRdb reanalysed the 5' RACE reads using MiXCR and keeps one entry per CDR3 protein. Of about 1.4 million distinct CDR3 sequences in the sample, approximately 60% were seen once. A remark on this clonotype: The antigen remains unidentified.

Whole-study results and caveats: PBMCs were not sorted, which prevented a conclusive comparison of naive versus antigen-experienced cells. Estimated diversity that came from one million T cells was considered an underestimate.

CDR1 and CDR2 (germline): MGHRA, YSYEKL. V gave up 0 bases and J gave up 10 bases, with 16 bases separating them. CDR3 length: 15 residues. The material sequenced was blood. The source is a man younger than 35 in good health. The V gene is TRBV4-1, the J gene TRBJ1-5; a possible D gene is TRBD1 (5 bases). The CDR3 DNA sequence: TGCGCCAGCAGCCAAGATACAGGTACCGTGGGTCCCCAGCATTTT. As protein: CASSQDTGTVGPQHF.